This T cell receptor (beta chain) came from a study of blood T cells in healthy people across ages. Study-wide results and limits: Across samples, TCR beta diversity tracked strongly with naive T cell percentage. The study found more naive CD4+ cells and higher diversity in long-lived than aged donors. Older individuals had lower TCR beta diversity per million T cells (the decline was roughly linear). No conclusive comparison of naive versus antigen-experienced cells was possible with unsorted PBMCs.

This clonotype was detected only a few times. Its specificity is unknown. Alongside a J-beta primer mix, a sample-barcoded 5' primer served in a second PCR lasting 7 to 11 cycles. TCRdb reprocessed the 5' RACE reads with MiXCR, giving one entry per CDR3 protein. The repertoire holds roughly 730,000 distinct CDR3 sequences, with approximately 53% as singletons. The clonotype was recovered from a man aged 40-50 years in good health. Sequenced sample: blood.

Here the CDR3 reads CASSSKISGRSQFF. CDR3 in DNA: TGTGCCAGCAGTTCCAAAATAAGCGGGAGGTCGCAGTTCTTC. The V and J genes are TRBV6-2 or TRBV6-3 and TRBJ2-1, with 9 bases that match TRBD2. This CDR3 has 14 residues. V was clipped by 4 bases and J by 12 bases; unmatched bases: 10. Germline CDR1 reads MNHEY; CDR2 reads SVGEGT.